The 26 T cell receptor beta chains in this list originate from one sample, sequenced in a study of T-cell memory formation after mild COVID-19. MiXCR, run by TCRdb on the 5' RACE reads, gives a single entry per CDR3 protein. The data contain approximately 290,000 distinct CDR3 sequences, roughly 15% of them seen just once; the ten biggest clones take up roughly 20%. The sequenced sample consisted of PBMCs or a T cell subset sorted from them (not recorded which). Source of these receptors: a man between 18 and 29 years old who had mild COVID-19 (a few samples of this study predate the infection). Cell type and time point are not known.

This clonotype appeared many times. The chain couples TRBV12-3 or TRBV12-4 to TRBJ2-7, with 8 bases matching TRBD1. V gave up 5 bases and J gave up 5 bases; unmatched junction bases: 5. CDR3 size: 13 residues. CDR3 residues: CASSPTGVHEQYV. The CDR3 DNA follows: TGTGCCAGCAGTCCGACAGGGGTCCACGAGCAGTACGTC.

The rearrangement joins TRBV7-2 to TRBJ2-5; weak D call: TRBD2 (5 bases). Germline assignment: CDR1 SGHTA and CDR2 FQGNSA. The CDR3 is 16 residues long. Trimming left V 5 bases short and J 0 bases short, with 16 bases between. CDR3: CASSPQRSSYQETQYF. The CDR3 DNA is TGTGCCAGCAGCCCCCAGCGGTCCTCGTACCAAGAGACCCAGTACTTC.

Only a few counts were recorded for this clonotype. The chain combines TRBV6-2 or TRBV6-3 with TRBJ2-3; weak D call: TRBD2 (6 bases). The V gene's germline CDR1 is MNHEY and CDR2 SVGEGT. The V end was cut by 10 bases, the J end by 8 bases, with 28 bases between. The CDR3 runs 16 residues. CDR3 sequence reads: CATRGMLAQRSGTQYF. The CDR3 DNA reads as TGTGCCACCCGGGGGATGTTAGCACAGAGGTCGGGTACGCAGTATTTT.

This clonotype was seen only a few times. The V gene is TRBV4-1, the J gene TRBJ2-5, with a weak D call TRBD1 (5 bases). Germline V gene data show CDR1 as MGHRA and CDR2 as YSYEKL. CDR3 length equals 14 residues. Trimming shortened V by 2 bases and J by 3 bases, and 10 bases separated the two germline ends. CDR3 in amino acids: CASSQYLGEETQYF. The DNA for the CDR3 is TGCGCCAGCAGCCAATATTTAGGGGAAGAGACCCAGTACTTC.

The rearrangement links TRBV9 to TRBJ2-3; TRBD2 matches at 7 bases. V shed 0 bases, J shed 2 bases, and the junction held 6 bases outside the gene matches. This CDR3 has 16 amino acids. CDR1 is SGDLS, CDR2 YYNGEE, per germline. CDR3 loop: CASSVAGRGHTDTQYF. The CDR3 bases are TGTGCCAGCAGCGTAGCTGGGAGGGGCCACACAGATACGCAGTATTTT.

The rearrangement joins TRBV13 to TRBJ2-1, with D unresolved. Trimming shortened V by 5 bases and J by 7 bases, and 12 bases separated the two germline ends. The CDR3 spans 13 residues. Per germline, CDR1 PRHDT and CDR2 FYEKMQ (reference sequence). The CDR3 DNA reads TGTGCCAGCAGCGCAGGCGCGCGGAATGAGCAGTTCTTC. Protein product: CASSAGARNEQFF.

This clonotype was seen a handful of times. The chain is built from TRBV9 and TRBJ1-2; 8 bases fit TRBD1. V dropped 2 bases and J dropped 3; count of bases not matched to a gene: 9. The CDR3 is 16 residues long. The V gene's germline CDR1 is SGDLS and CDR2 YYNGEE. CDR3: CASSVDDRGRDYGYTF. DNA of the CDR3: TGTGCCAGCAGCGTTGACGACAGGGGACGGGACTATGGCTACACCTTC. Supplemented by reference TRBV9 and TRBJ1-2, the full variable domain reads DSGVTQTPKHLITATGQRVTLRCSPRSGDLSVYWYQQSLDQGLQFLIQYYNGEERAKGNILERFSAQQFPDLHSELNLSSLELGDSALYFCASSVDDRGRDYGYTFGSGTRLTVV.

This clonotype was counted ten times or more. The rearrangement uses TRBV29-1 and TRBJ2-7; TRBD1 agrees at 7 bases. Germline values: CDR1 SQVTM, CDR2 ANQGSEA. V was pared by 8 bases and J by 2 bases, with 6 bases of the junction left unmatched. The CDR3 has 12 amino acids. The CDR3 here is CSIRDSAYEQYF. The CDR3 bases are TGCAGCATCCGGGACAGTGCCTACGAGCAGTACTTC.

In this sample, this clonotype turned up a few times. The chain combines TRBV6-1 with TRBJ1-5, with D possibly matching TRBD1 (6 bases). The length of the CDR3 is 15 residues. V shed 0 bases and J shed 6 bases, with 12 bases lying between them. Germline values: CDR1 MNHNS, CDR2 SASEGT. CDR3 DNA sequence: TGTGCCAGCAGTGAAGCTAGGGGGGCCGGTCAGCCCCAGCATTTT. Amino acid sequence: CASSEARGAGQPQHF.

This clonotype came up a few times. V is TRBV12-3 or TRBV12-4 and J is TRBJ2-7; D possibly corresponds to TRBD1 (5 bases). This CDR3 is built from 12 residues. The CDR3 bases are TGTGCCAGCAGCTTAGGACAAATGAGGCAGTACGTC. Amino acid sequence: CASSLGQMRQYV.

This chain uses TRBV4-1 with TRBJ2-2; D perhaps matches TRBD2 (7 bases). CDR1 and CDR2 (germline): MGHRA, YSYEKL. Trimming shortened V by 1 base and J by 5 bases, and 17 bases separated the two germline ends. The CDR3 covers 17 residues. The CDR3 spells CASSQGGGPGGTGELFF. DNA of the CDR3: TGCGCCAGCAGCCAAGGGGGGGGGCCAGGTGGGACCGGGGAGCTGTTTTTT.

This clonotype has only a few counts. The chain couples TRBV11-2 to TRBJ1-6; 7 bases align to TRBD1. The germline V gene has CDR1 SGHAT and CDR2 FQNNGV. CDR3 length: 15 amino acids. J gave up 8 bases and V 5 bases, and 9 bases lay outside the gene matches. CDR3 residues: CASSPRLTGDSPLHF. CDR3 sequence (DNA): TGTGCCAGCAGCCCCCGGTTAACAGGGGATTCACCCCTCCACTTT. The complete variable domain, with remaining parts taken from reference TRBV11-2 and TRBJ1-6, reads EAGVAQSPRYKIIEKRQSVAFWCNPISGHATLYWYQQILGQGPKLLIQFQNNGVVDDSQLPKDRFSAERLKGVDSTLKIQPAKLEDSAVYLCASSPRLTGDSPLHFGNGTRLTVT.

This clonotype was recorded a few times. The chain combines TRBV7-3 with TRBJ2-1; 7 bases line up with TRBD1. The CDR3 sequence is 16 residues long. Germline V gives CDR1 SGHTA, CDR2 FQGTGA. Trimming cost V 5 bases and J 2 bases; bases outside gene matches: 9. CDR3: CASSPETGRTYNEQFF. The CDR3 nucleotides read TGTGCCAGCAGCCCAGAGACAGGGCGGACCTACAATGAGCAGTTCTTC.

This clonotype occurred a few times. CDR3 residues: CSVPAGGLYGYTF. CDR3 nucleotides: TGCAGCGTACCCGCGGGGGGGCTCTATGGCTACACCTTC. This chain joins TRBV29-1 and TRBJ1-2; TRBD1 might be the D (6 bases). CDR1 SQVTM and CDR2 ANQGSEA come from the germline V gene. The CDR3 length is 13 residues. V was trimmed by 6 bases and J by 4 bases, leaving 15 bases between them. Based on the CDR3 plus reference TRBV29-1 and TRBJ1-2, the full variable domain is SAVISQKPSRDICQRGTSLTIQCQVDSQVTMMFWYRQQPGQSLTLIATANQGSEATYESGFVIDKFPISRPNLTFSTLTVSNMSPEDSSIYLCSVPAGGLYGYTFGSGTRLTVV.

This clonotype was observed a handful of times. The J gene is TRBJ2-5, the V gene TRBV5-1, with a possible D match to TRBD1 (5 bases). The CDR3 totals 13 residues. Deletions cut 4 bases from V and 4 bases from J, with 11 bases between. Per the germline V gene, CDR1 is SGHRS and CDR2 is YFSETQ. The DNA for the CDR3 is TGCGCCAGCAGCAGGGGCAGAACAGAGACCCAGTACTTC. Translation: CASSRGRTETQYF.

V is TRBV12-3 or TRBV12-4 and J is TRBJ2-1; D is perhaps TRBD2 (5 bases). The ends were cut back, 4 bases at V and 9 bases at J, with 10 bases in the middle. This CDR3 region has 12 residues. The chain's CDR3 is CASSSPRGEQFF. DNA for the CDR3: TGTGCCAGCAGTTCGCCTCGGGGTGAGCAGTTCTTC.

The chain is built from TRBV11-1 and TRBJ2-7; D is undetermined. V lost 1 base and J lost 7, with 11 bases in between. The CDR3 consists of 13 residues. Germline V CDR1 and CDR2: SGHAT, FQDESV (reference sequence). CDR3 DNA sequence: TGTGCCAGCAGCTTAGGACTCCTCGTGGAGCAGTACGTC. It encodes CASSLGLLVEQYV.

This clonotype was seen a handful of times. The chain joins TRBV7-8 to TRBJ1-1, with a tentative D call TRBD1 (6 bases). V gave up 4 bases and J gave up 7 bases, with 19 bases separating them. The CDR3 sequence is 15 residues long. In germline, CDR1 is SGHVS, CDR2 FQNEAQ. The CDR3 bases are TGTGCCAGCAGCTCAAATCCGGACAGCCCCGGTGAAGCTTTCTTT. Amino acids: CASSSNPDSPGEAFF.

Only a few counts were recorded for this clonotype. The chain employs TRBV5-6 and TRBJ2-3; D gene uncertain. Germline values: CDR1 SGHDT, CDR2 YYEEEE. This CDR3 spans 12 amino acids. V was pared by 3 bases and J by 11 bases, with 13 bases between. In DNA form, the CDR3 reads TGTGCCAGCAGCTCCGGGCCTTTGGGGCAGTATTTT. This gives the protein CASSSGPLGQYF.

This rearrangement joins TRBV18 to TRBJ2-3; possible D gene TRBD1, 6 bases. The CDR3 totals 15 residues. Per germline, CDR1 KGHSH and CDR2 LQKENI. V shed 1 base and J shed 11 bases, with 19 bases lying between them. The CDR3 loop is CASSPRGPVAMEQYF. Written as DNA, the CDR3 is TGTGCCAGCTCACCACGGGGGCCAGTCGCTATGGAGCAGTATTTT.

This chain uses TRBV3-1 with TRBJ1-5; tentative D call: TRBD1 (5 bases). The germline gives CDR1 LGHDT, CDR2 YNNKEL (reference sequence). The V gene lost 1 base and the J gene lost 2 bases, with 9 bases spanning the gap. The CDR3 contains 15 residues. The CDR3 bases are TGTGCCAGCAGCCAAGGGGGGATAGGCAATCAGCCCCAGCATTTT. Its protein product is CASSQGGIGNQPQHF.

This sequence joins TRBV28 and TRBJ2-3; the D is unclear. The germline V and J ends were trimmed by 4 bases and 0 bases, with 11 bases remaining between them. CDR3 length equals 15 residues. Germline V CDR1 and CDR2: MDHEN, SYDVKM. As DNA, the CDR3 is TGTGCCAGCAGTTCTCTGTCTACTAGCACAGATACGCAGTATTTT. Translation gives CASSSLSTSTDTQYF.

The chain combines TRBV18 with TRBJ1-3; TRBD1 matches 8 bases. The CDR3 length is 15 residues. After removal of 3 bases from V and 2 bases from J, the junction contained 3 bases not matched to a gene. Germline values: CDR1 KGHSH, CDR2 LQKENI. The CDR3 loop is CASSPGQVTGNTIYF. In nucleotides, the CDR3 is TGTGCCAGCTCACCGGGACAGGTTACTGGAAACACCATATATTTT.

This clonotype turned up a few times. The V call is TRBV7-9, the J call TRBJ1-4; D ambiguous. The germline V and J ends were trimmed by 5 bases and 4 bases, with 14 bases remaining between them. Germline CDR1 SEHNR, CDR2 FQNEAQ (reference sequence). This CDR3 is built from 15 residues. CDR3 nucleotides: TGTGCCAGCAGCCAGCTGAACGGGGTTAATGAAAAACTGTTTTTT. Translation gives CASSQLNGVNEKLFF.

The chain recombines TRBV6-2 or TRBV6-3 with TRBJ2-7, with TRBD1 as a possible D gene (5 bases). The germline V gene has CDR1 MNHEY and CDR2 SVGEGT. This CDR3 has 13 amino acids. Trimming took 7 bases from V and 6 from J, leaving 16 bases between them. DNA of the CDR3: TGTGCCAGCAAGGGCAGGGCTCTGCGCGAGCAGTACGTC. It encodes CASKGRALREQYV.

The chain links TRBV7-3 to TRBJ2-1, with D uncertain. CDR1 and CDR2 from the germline V gene are SGHTA and FQGTGA. The CDR3 contains 13 residues. V was pared by 1 base and J by 9 bases, with 10 bases between. CDR3: CASSLRQSGEQFF. CDR3 DNA: TGTGCCAGCAGCTTAAGGCAGTCGGGTGAGCAGTTCTTC.